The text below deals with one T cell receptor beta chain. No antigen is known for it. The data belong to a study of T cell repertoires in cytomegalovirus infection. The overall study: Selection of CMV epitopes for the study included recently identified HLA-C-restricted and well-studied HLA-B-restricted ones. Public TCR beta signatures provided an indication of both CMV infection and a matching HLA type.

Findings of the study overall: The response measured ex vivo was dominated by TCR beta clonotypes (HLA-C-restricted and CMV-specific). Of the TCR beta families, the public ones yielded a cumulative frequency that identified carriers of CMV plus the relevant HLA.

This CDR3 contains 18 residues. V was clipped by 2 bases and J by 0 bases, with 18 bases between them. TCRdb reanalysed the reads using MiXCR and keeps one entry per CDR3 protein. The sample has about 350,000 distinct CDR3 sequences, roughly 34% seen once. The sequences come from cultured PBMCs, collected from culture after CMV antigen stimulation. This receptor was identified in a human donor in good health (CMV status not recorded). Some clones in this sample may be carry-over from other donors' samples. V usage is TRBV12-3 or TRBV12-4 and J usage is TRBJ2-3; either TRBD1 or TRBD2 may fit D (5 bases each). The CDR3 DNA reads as TGTGCCAGCAGTTTAATCTTGGGACGGAGCTCTAGCACAGATACGCAGTATTTT. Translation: CASSLILGRSSSTDTQYF.